A single sample gave rise to the 32 T cell receptor beta chains below, sequenced in a study of T cell responses to AZD1222 COVID-19 vaccine. Some clones are missing from TCRdb's copy, which holds only in-frame ones; the method was immunoSEQ multiplex PCR. The table shows 70,000 to 95,000 clones, with around 92% occurring only once. The specimen was peripheral blood, collected on day 0 of MenACWY control vaccination. Source of these receptors: an adult in good health.

The chain recombines TRBV4-3 with TRBJ2-1, with D perhaps matching TRBD2 (6 bases). V lost 0 bases and J 8 bases, leaving 11 bases between the germline ends. The CDR3 is 14 residues long. Germline CDR1 reads LGHNA; CDR2 reads YSLEER. CDR3 bases: TGCGCCAGCAGCCAAGAGCATAGGAGGGATGAGCAGTTCTTC. It specifies CASSQEHRRDEQFF.

This rearrangement joins TRBV7-9 to TRBJ1-5, with D unclear. CDR1 and CDR2 (germline): SEHNR, FQNEAQ (reference sequence). The V end was cut by 2 bases, the J end by 7 bases, with 9 bases between. The CDR3 is 13 amino acids. CDR3 coding DNA: TGTGCCAGCAGCTTAATGGCGGAGCAGCCCCAGCATTTT. Translation: CASSLMAEQPQHF.

CDR3: CASSLGRGGYMNTEAFF. The CDR3 region has the DNA TGTGCCAGCAGCTTAGGGAGGGGGGGATATATGAACACTGAAGCTTTCTTT. This chain uses TRBV7-8 with TRBJ1-1, with D possibly TRBD1 on 6 matching bases. CDR1 SGHVS and CDR2 FQNEAQ come from the germline V gene. The CDR3 has 17 amino acids. Trimming took off 1 base at V and 0 bases at J, with 15 bases between the two ends.

The V and J genes are TRBV5-1 and TRBJ2-1; D gene unclear. This CDR3 comprises 14 residues. From germline, CDR1 is SGHRS and CDR2 YFSETQ. V shed 4 bases and J shed 5 bases, with 13 bases lying between them. The CDR3 DNA sequence: TGCGCCAGCAGCCCTGGACCTGCGAACAATGAGCAGTTCTTC. This sequence encodes CASSPGPANNEQFF. Complete variable domain (other parts from reference TRBV5-1 and TRBJ2-1): KAGVTQTPRYLIKTRGQQVTLSCSPISGHRSVSWYQQTPGQGLQFLFEYFSETQRNKGNFPGRFSGRQFSNSRSEMNVSTLELGDSALYLCASSPGPANNEQFFGPGTRLTVL.

The rearrangement joins TRBV7-9 to TRBJ1-1; 7 positions match TRBD1. The germline V gene has CDR1 SEHNR and CDR2 FQNEAQ (reference sequence). Trimming removed 3 bases from V and 0 bases from J; junction bases left unmatched: 10. This CDR3 contains 17 residues. CDR3 sequence: CASSFSQDRALNTEAFF. CDR3 DNA: TGTGCCAGCAGCTTCAGCCAAGACAGGGCGCTGAACACTGAAGCTTTCTTT.

The gene calls are TRBV19 and TRBJ1-6, with TRBD1 identical over 9 bases. The length of the CDR3 is 15 residues. Germline CDR1 reads LNHDA; CDR2 reads SQIVND (reference sequence). V lost 5 bases, J lost 4 bases, and 3 bases stayed unmatched. Here the CDR3 DNA reads TGTGCCAGTAGTGAACAGGGGGCATATAATTCACCCCTCCACTTT. Protein: CASSEQGAYNSPLHF.

This clone appeared once. The chain recombines TRBV7-2 with TRBJ1-5, with a possible D match to TRBD1 (6 bases). V was pared by 5 bases and J by 6 bases, with 17 bases between. This CDR3 is 15 amino acids long. Germline V gives CDR1 SGHTA, CDR2 FQGNSA. CDR3 in amino acids: CASSINRDTIQPQHF. The CDR3 DNA reads TGTGCCAGCAGCATCAACCGGGACACGATTCAGCCCCAGCATTTT.

This chain joins TRBV10-3 and TRBJ1-6; the match to TRBD1 covers 11 bases. CDR3 size: 16 residues. Germline lookup yields CDR1 ENHRY and CDR2 SYGVKD. The trim removed 6 bases at V and 4 bases at J, leaving 5 bases unmatched. The CDR3 nucleotides are TGTGCCATCAGCCCCGGACAGGGGGCTTATAATTCACCCCTCCACTTT. Amino acids: CAISPGQGAYNSPLHF.

The V call is TRBV3-1 (or the pseudogene TRBV3-2), the J call TRBJ1-3; no clear D. V lost 4 bases and J 1 base, leaving 14 bases between the germline ends. Germline V gene data show CDR1 as LGHDT and CDR2 as YNNKEL (reference sequence). The CDR3 contains 16 residues. The CDR3 is CASSRSGIRSGNTIYF. Here the CDR3 DNA reads TGTGCCAGCAGCCGAAGTGGGATTAGATCTGGAAACACCATATATTTT.

CDR3 protein: CASSLFSVSSNYGYTF. As DNA, the CDR3 is TGTGCCAGCAGCTTGTTCTCAGTCTCCTCGAACTATGGCTACACCTTC. The chain employs TRBV5-6 and TRBJ1-2, with D unclear. The V gene lost 1 base and the J gene lost 2 bases, with 15 bases spanning the gap. This CDR3 region has 16 residues. In germline, CDR1 is SGHDT, CDR2 YYEEEE.

This rearrangement joins TRBV30 to TRBJ1-4; TRBD1 matches 7 bases. This CDR3 has 12 amino acids. The V gene's germline CDR1 is GTSNPN and CDR2 SVGIG (reference sequence). V lost 5 bases to trimming and J lost 8 bases; unmatched junction nucleotides: 5. The CDR3 DNA is TGTGCCTGGGGGACAGCCGAAGAAAAACTGTTTTTT. It is translated as CAWGTAEEKLFF. Full variable domain (outside the CDR3, taken from reference TRBV30 and TRBJ1-4): SQTIHQWPATLVQPVGSPLSLECTVEGTSNPNLYWYRQAAGRGLQLLFYSVGIGQISSEVPQNLSASRPQDRQFILSSKKLLLSDSGFYLCAWGTAEEKLFFGSGTQLSVL.

The V call is TRBV28, the J call TRBJ2-5; D is tentatively TRBD1 or TRBD2 (5 bases each). CDR1 MDHEN and CDR2 SYDVKM come from the germline V gene. Trimming removed 8 bases from V and 5 bases from J, with 18 bases in between. CDR3 length: 14 amino acids. The CDR3 loop is CASLDTKWGETQYF. Here the CDR3 DNA reads TGTGCCAGCCTCGATACGAAGTGGGGGGAGACCCAGTACTTC.

The chain recombines TRBV24-1 with TRBJ2-2, with unresolved D. The CDR3 has 13 amino acids. Between the trimmed V and J ends, which lost 0 bases and 7 bases, there was a span of 5 bases. From germline, CDR1 is KGHDR and CDR2 SFDVKD. The CDR3 nucleotides are TGTGCCACCAGTGATTTGTGGGACGGGGAGCTGTTTTTT. It yields the protein CATSDLWDGELFF.

The gene calls are TRBV5-4 and TRBJ1-1; 7 bases match TRBD1. Germline V lookup: CDR1 SGHNT, CDR2 YYREEE (reference sequence). This CDR3 region has 15 residues. Trimming at V came to 4 bases and at J to 4 bases, leaving 10 bases not matched to a gene. Written as DNA, the CDR3 is TGTGCCAGCAGCCGAAGAACAGGGGTGAGCACTGAAGCTTTCTTT. Amino acid sequence: CASSRRTGVSTEAFF.

The V and J genes are TRBV7-2 and TRBJ2-1; 11 nucleotides match TRBD2. V was pared by 2 bases and J by 4 bases, with 4 bases of the junction left unmatched. The germline V gene encodes CDR1 SGHTA and CDR2 FQGNSA. The CDR3 spans 16 residues. The CDR3 DNA reads TGTGCCAGCAGCTTAATAGCGGGGGGGGATTACAATGAGCAGTTCTTC. Translated, it gives CASSLIAGGDYNEQFF.

The chain's CDR3 is CASSNRQVLVYEQYF. In DNA form, the CDR3 reads TGTGCCAGCAGTAACCGACAAGTCTTGGTCTACGAGCAGTACTTC. The V and J genes are TRBV6-5 and TRBJ2-7, with D unclear. The CDR3 consists of 15 residues. Trimming took 5 bases from V and 3 from J, leaving 17 bases between them. Per the germline V gene, CDR1 is MNHEY and CDR2 is SVGAGI.

This clone was seen just once. The chain links TRBV5-1 to TRBJ2-3; 16 positions agree with TRBD2. The CDR3 is made up of 15 amino acids. The ends lost 6 bases at V and 8 bases at J; junction bases unmatched: 6. Germline V gene lookup returns CDR1 SGHRS and CDR2 YFSETQ. The DNA of the CDR3 is TGCGCCAGCACCGGGACTAGCGGGGGGGCGGGTACGCAGTATTTT. It specifies CASTGTSGGAGTQYF.

The J gene is TRBJ1-1, the V gene TRBV7-9; D ambiguous. Trimming took off 8 bases at V and 1 base at J, with 8 bases between the two ends. Germline assignment: CDR1 SEHNR and CDR2 FQNEAQ (reference sequence). The CDR3 contains 12 residues. CDR3 sequence reads: CASETENTEAFF. For the CDR3, the DNA is TGTGCCAGCGAGACGGAGAACACTGAAGCTTTCTTT.

V and J are TRBV5-5 and TRBJ1-5; D uncertain. V lost 1 base and J 0 bases, leaving 11 bases between the germline ends. Germline-derived CDR1 and CDR2 are SGHKS and YYEKEE (reference sequence). This CDR3 comprises 16 residues. In DNA form, the CDR3 reads TGTGCCAGCAGCTTGCACAGCATCTATAGCAATCAGCCCCAGCATTTT. This translates into CASSLHSIYSNQPQHF.

This chain uses TRBV5-1 with TRBJ1-4; TRBD1 is a possible D gene (6 bases). The CDR3 covers 15 residues. Germline V CDR1 and CDR2: SGHRS, YFSETQ. V lost 3 bases to trimming and J lost 8 bases, with 17 bases between them. This CDR3 reads CASSSSGGGIEKLFF. CDR3 bases: TGCGCCAGCAGCTCTTCGGGAGGGGGGATCGAAAAACTGTTTTTT.

V and J are TRBV27 and TRBJ2-1; 11 bases map to TRBD2. From germline, CDR1 is MNHEY and CDR2 SMNVEV (reference sequence). CDR3 length: 16 amino acids. With 6 bases clipped from V and 10 bases from J, the junction kept 14 bases outside the gene matches. In DNA, the CDR3 is TGTGCCAGCAGCTTAGCGGGGGGGGCGGCGGTGATGGAGCAGTTCTTC. It encodes CASSLAGGAAVMEQFF.

The sample holds one count of this clone. The J gene is TRBJ2-4, the V gene TRBV23-1; D call uncertain. TRBV23-1 is treated as an ORF (open reading frame) with a function not yet certain. This CDR3 has 18 amino acids. V gave up 7 bases and J gave up 0 bases, with 22 bases separating them. CDR3 in amino acids: CASTLNEQRTLAKNIQYF. The CDR3, as DNA: TGCGCCAGCACCCTAAATGAGCAGCGAACTCTAGCCAAAAACATTCAGTACTTC.

V gene TRBV7-2 combines with J gene TRBJ1-1; 9 bases match TRBD1. CDR3 length equals 15 residues. CDR1 SGHTA and CDR2 FQGNSA come from the germline V gene. With V trimmed by 7 bases and J by 3 bases, 9 bases remained unmatched. CDR3 DNA sequence: TGTGCCAGCACCGAAGTGACAGGGGGGGACACTGAAGCTTTCTTT. Translation gives CASTEVTGGDTEAFF.

For this clone: Other DNA sequences in this sample translate to the same CDR3. J is TRBJ2-5 and V is TRBV10-3, with D perhaps TRBD2 (5 bases). CDR1 ENHRY and CDR2 SYGVKD come from the germline V gene. CDR3 length equals 11 residues. Between the trimmed V and J ends, which lost 9 bases and 5 bases, there was a span of 10 bases. The CDR3 bases are TGTGCCATAGGAGGCGGGGAGACCCAGTACTTC. It specifies CAIGGGETQYF.

Here the CDR3 reads CASSRGGGNSGNTIYF. Here the CDR3 DNA reads TGTGCCAGCAGCCGAGGGGGCGGGAACTCTGGAAACACCATATATTTT. This chain uses TRBV7-8 with TRBJ1-3, with 7 bases lining up with TRBD1. J lost 0 bases, V lost 5 bases, and 7 bases had no gene match. CDR1 and CDR2 (germline): SGHVS, FQNEAQ. This CDR3 has 16 residues.

The chain combines TRBV3-1 (or the pseudogene TRBV3-2) with TRBJ1-1; 8 bases agree with TRBD1. The CDR3 is 14 residues long. The V segment lost 8 bases and the J segment 5 bases; nucleotides outside the gene matches: 10. Germline loops: CDR1 LGHDT, CDR2 YNNKEL (reference sequence). CDR3 bases: TGTGCCAGCGGAGGGACAGGTCGAAATACTGAAGCTTTCTTT. Protein sequence: CASGGTGRNTEAFF.

This clone was counted a single time. The genes are TRBV9 and TRBJ2-3, with D tentatively TRBD2 (6 bases). CDR3 size: 16 residues. The V gene's germline CDR1 is SGDLS and CDR2 YYNGEE. Trimming left V 4 bases short and J 2 bases short, with 17 bases between. For the CDR3, the DNA is TGTGCCAGCAGCCTGACGGACTGGGGACTCACAGATACGCAGTATTTT. Protein product: CASSLTDWGLTDTQYF.

This clone turned up a few times. The chain links TRBV18 to TRBJ1-5; the D gene is possibly TRBD1 (5 bases). The V end lost 3 bases, the J end lost 6 bases, and 15 bases lay between the germline ends. This CDR3 has 15 residues. Germline values: CDR1 KGHSH, CDR2 LQKENI. The CDR3 is CASSPPSGIAQPQHF. The CDR3 region has the DNA TGTGCCAGCTCACCGCCTTCAGGGATTGCTCAGCCCCAGCATTTT.

The rearrangement joins TRBV6-1 to TRBJ1-6, with D hard to call. Germline CDR1 reads MNHNS; CDR2 reads SASEGT. V lost 1 base and J lost 3, with 4 bases in between. The CDR3 loop spans 14 amino acids. The CDR3 spells CASSEVGYNSPLHF. The CDR3 nucleotides are TGTGCCAGCAGTGAAGTGGGCTATAATTCACCCCTCCACTTT.

The chain employs TRBV25-1 and TRBJ1-2; TRBD1 matches at 8 bases. The trim removed 6 bases at V and 6 bases at J, leaving 6 bases unmatched. The CDR3 is 13 amino acids. Germline V gene sequence: CDR1 MGHDK, CDR2 SYGVNS. The CDR3 region has the DNA TGTGCCAGCAGGACAGGGGCCTGGGATGGCTACACCTTC. It yields the protein CASRTGAWDGYTF.

DNA for the CDR3: TGTGCCAGCAGCTTAGGGGTCACAGGTCTCACAGATACGCAGTATTTT. This encodes CASSLGVTGLTDTQYF. This chain uses TRBV7-8 with TRBJ2-3, with D maybe TRBD1 (5 bases). Trimming took off 1 base at V and 2 bases at J, with 13 bases between the two ends. There are 16 residues in the CDR3. CDR1 and CDR2 from the germline V gene are SGHVS and FQNEAQ.

V usage is TRBV11-2 and J usage is TRBJ2-4, with 9 bases matching TRBD1. CDR3 length: 14 residues. Germline V gene data show CDR1 as SGHAT and CDR2 as FQNNGV. V gave up 5 bases and J gave up 7 bases; unmatched junction bases: 6. CDR3 residues: CASSQTQGANIQYF. The CDR3 DNA reads TGTGCCAGCAGCCAGACACAGGGGGCGAACATTCAGTACTTC.